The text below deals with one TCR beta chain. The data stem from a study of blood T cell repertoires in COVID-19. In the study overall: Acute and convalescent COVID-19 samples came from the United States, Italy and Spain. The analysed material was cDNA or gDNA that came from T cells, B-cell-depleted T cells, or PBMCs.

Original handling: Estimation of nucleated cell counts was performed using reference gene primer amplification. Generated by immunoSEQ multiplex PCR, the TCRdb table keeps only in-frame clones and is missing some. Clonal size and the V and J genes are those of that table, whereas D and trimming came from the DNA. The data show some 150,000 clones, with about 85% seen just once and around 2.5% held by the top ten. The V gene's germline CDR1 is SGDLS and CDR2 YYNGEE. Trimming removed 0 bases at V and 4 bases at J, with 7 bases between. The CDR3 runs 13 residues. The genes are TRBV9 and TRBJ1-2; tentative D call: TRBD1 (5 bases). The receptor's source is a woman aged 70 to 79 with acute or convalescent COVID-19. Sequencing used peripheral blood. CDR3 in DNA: TGTGCCAGCAGCGTAGCGACAGTCTATGGCTACACCTTC. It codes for CASSVATVYGYTF.